This TCR beta chain was recorded in a study of molecular identifiers for immune sequencing clone quantification. On the study more broadly: Replicate RNA from roughly 20,000 or 100,000 naive CD8 T cells formed five aliquots; four were sequenced.

TCRdb ran MiXCR on the PCR reads and lists one entry per CDR3 protein. The sample records hundreds of thousands of distinct CDR3 sequences, about 25% being singletons. Remarks on this clonotype: Sequence at one end of the junction differs from germline and may be a read error.

Input material: naive CD8+ T cells from blood, with Jurkat cell RNA spiked in. Indicated subset: FACS-sorted CD8+CD4-CCR7+CD45RA+ naive T cells. This clonotype was obtained from a human donor in good health. Some libraries in this study had Jurkat cell RNA spiked in.

CDR3 in amino acids: CASSWRGGSYEQYF. In nucleotides, the CDR3 is TGTGCCAGCAGCTGGAGGGGGGGCTCCTACGAGCAGTACTTC. This chain links TRBV5-3 with TRBJ2-7; a possible D gene is TRBD2 (7 bases). TRBV5-3 falls under the ORF class, with uncertain function. The CDR3 contains 14 residues.